This T cell receptor beta chain stems from a study of beta chain features in type 1 diabetes. Study-level points and caveats: It was among patients, rather than healthy donors, that naive, central memory and Treg TCRB repertoires appeared more similar. Shortening that was moderate but significant affected the TCRB CDR3s of Type 1 diabetes patients in all four CD4+ subsets.

CDR1 and CDR2 (germline): MNHNY, SVGAGI (reference sequence). Trimming pared 2 bases from V and 9 bases from J, leaving 8 bases between. The CDR3 has 12 residues. This clone was found a few times. The antigen is undetermined. All of the isolated RNA was reverse transcribed, so expressed TCRB transcripts were sequenced. Assay used: immunoSEQ multiplex PCR; TCRdb lists only in-frame clones, some missing. The data show 250,000 to 350,000 clones, 11% seen once. Material: naive CD4+ T cells from blood. The chain uses TRBV6-6 and TRBJ2-1; D possibly corresponds to TRBD2 (5 bases). The TCR was taken from a woman aged 25 to 39 in good health. The CDR3 sequence: CASSYDSAEQFF. CDR3 DNA sequence: TGTGCCAGCAGTTACGATAGCGCTGAGCAGTTCTTC.